This TCR beta chain was sequenced for a study of T cell repertoires in cytomegalovirus infection. The sample holds a few counts of this clonotype. Its antigen remains unknown. MiXCR, applied by TCRdb to the reads, yields one record per CDR3 protein. In the table there are fewer than 900,000 distinct CDR3 sequences, almost 30% of which are singletons. Sequencing used cultured CD8+ T cells from PBMCs, obtained from culture after CMV antigen stimulation. This clonotype was obtained from a human donor in good health (CMV status not recorded). Some clones in this sample may be carry-over from other donors' samples.

The CDR3 here is CASSTDWEENIQYF. Here the CDR3 DNA reads TGTGCCAGTAGTACTGACTGGGAGGAAAACATTCAGTACTTC. The rearrangement joins TRBV19 to TRBJ2-4; D possibly corresponds to TRBD2 (6 bases). Per the germline V gene, CDR1 is LNHDA and CDR2 is SQIVND (reference sequence). V was cut by 4 bases and J by 5 bases, with 12 bases left in between. The CDR3 has 14 amino acids.